This T cell receptor (beta chain) was retrieved from a study of blood T cells in healthy people across ages (dated by TCRdb to the mid-2010s). Regarding the study in general: In model experiments, template switching captured about one uniquely barcoded TCR beta cDNA molecule for every two T cells. The study analyzed two additional independent replicas of 1 million unique cDNA reads from the same blood draw for two donors, one aged 18 to 29 and one aged 80 or older. To avoid experimental bias, donors of different ages were randomly spread across the sequencing lanes. The donors were split into four age groups: young (average 16 years), middle-aged (39), aged (more than 55) and long-lived (roughly 77). The study measured age-related changes in TCR beta repertoire diversity using deep sequencing normalized with unique cDNA molecular identifiers. Overall study outcomes, separate from this receptor: Because the CMV infection status of the donors was unknown, age-related changes in expanded clonotypes may potentially have been confounded. Observed TCR beta diversity per million T cells fell roughly linearly with age, and a significant reduction was already apparent by age roughly 40. Total diversity estimates from one million sequenced T cells were considered lower bounds and underestimates. The long-lived group showed more naive CD4+ T cells, fewer expanded clones and increased TCR diversity than the aged group, suggesting age selection. Conclusive comparison of naive and antigen-experienced compartments was prevented by the profiling of bulk unsorted PBMCs. There was a strong correlation between observed TCR beta diversity and the percentage of naive T cells measured by flow cytometry.

This clonotype was detected a few times. The antigen this receptor binds is unknown. Within one base of it there is no much larger clone, and no base qualities were kept. Including cysteine and phenylalanine, the CDR3 has 18 amino acids. Only CDR3 DNA is held: 54 bases, read in frame from base 1. CDR1 and CDR2 (LGHDT, YNNKEL) derive from the germline V gene (reference sequence). The V end loses 8 bases and the J end loses 1 base, and a stretch of 23 bases separates them. The protocol used for the library was 5' RACE. TCRdb names Illumina HiSeq 2500 as the instrument used. A second PCR of roughly 6 to 11 cycles was performed with a sample-barcoded 5' primer and a J-beta primer mix. Each TCR beta cDNA molecule received a unique molecular identifier from a template-switch 5' adaptor carrying 12 random nucleotides. At least 3 million CDR3-containing paired-end reads were obtained from each sample. First-strand cDNA synthesis was performed from all RNA using the Mint cDNA synthesis kit, with priming by a TRBC-specific oligonucleotide. All cDNA was treated with uracil-DNA glycosylase and then went through a first 18-cycle PCR with the universal primers M1SS and BC2_uni_R. The source study handled its data this way. For normalization, 1 million high-quality reads, each with a distinct molecular identifier, were randomly selected from each sample. Reads with shared molecular identifiers were discarded instead of being binned into consensus sequences. MiTCR, with a Q25 quality threshold and the strictest error-elimination algorithm, was used for CDR3 identification, clonotype clustering and error correction. A nonparametric unseen species model with Euler transformation was used to estimate lower-bound total TCR beta diversity. The public reads were run again by TCRdb, first through fastp at Q25 and then through MiXCR, and only productive beta chains were kept. Each entry is one CDR3 protein sequence, shown with its most common DNA and genes. It is TCRdb's table, rather than the study itself, that gives the V and J calls and clone size. This sample gives over a million distinct CDR3 sequences in total; less than 50% of them show up just once. The ten largest clonotypes hold about 20% of the sample.

Systemically healthy Caucasian individuals from Russia, roughly 40 in total and aged roughly 6 to 100 years, were included as donors. Each donor gave 8 to 10 milliliters of peripheral blood, drawn into EDTA-treated Vacutainer tubes. Ficoll-Paque density-gradient centrifugation was used to isolate PBMCs, with at least 7 million per sample. Trizol reagent was used to extract total RNA from the PBMCs, yielding at least 6 micrograms per sample. Naive CD45RAhigh/CD27high T cell percentages were measured by flow cytometry on a PBMC aliquot from every donor. The sequence links TRBV3-1 to TRBJ2-2, and the D gene may be TRBD2, 5 bases matching. This receptor was identified in a woman aged 55-70 years in good health. The sample consisted of blood. The nucleotide sequence is TGTGCCAGCGGCTCGGGAAGGGCGGAGCTTATGAACACCGGGGAGCTGTTTTTT. It specifies CASGSGRAELMNTGELFF.